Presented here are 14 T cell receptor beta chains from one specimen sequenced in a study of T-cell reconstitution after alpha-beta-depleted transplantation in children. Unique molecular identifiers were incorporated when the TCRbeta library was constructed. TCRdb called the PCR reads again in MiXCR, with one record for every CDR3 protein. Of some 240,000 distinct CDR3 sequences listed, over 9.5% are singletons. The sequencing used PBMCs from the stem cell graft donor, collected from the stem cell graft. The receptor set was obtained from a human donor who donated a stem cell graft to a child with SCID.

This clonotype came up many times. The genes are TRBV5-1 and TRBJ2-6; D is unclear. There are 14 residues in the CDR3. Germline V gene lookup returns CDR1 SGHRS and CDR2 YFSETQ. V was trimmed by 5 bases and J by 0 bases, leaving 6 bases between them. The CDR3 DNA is TGCGCCAGCAGGCAGGTCTCTGGGGCCAACGTCCTGACTTTC. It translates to CASRQVSGANVLTF.

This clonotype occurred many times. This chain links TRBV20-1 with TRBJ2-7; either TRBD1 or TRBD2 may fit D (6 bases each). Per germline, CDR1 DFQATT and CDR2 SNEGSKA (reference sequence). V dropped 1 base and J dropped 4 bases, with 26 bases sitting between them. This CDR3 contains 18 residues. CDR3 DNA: TGCAGTGCTAGAGCTCCTACCGGGGGCCCTTTTCGCGGGTACGAGCAGTACTTC. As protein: CSARAPTGGPFRGYEQYF.

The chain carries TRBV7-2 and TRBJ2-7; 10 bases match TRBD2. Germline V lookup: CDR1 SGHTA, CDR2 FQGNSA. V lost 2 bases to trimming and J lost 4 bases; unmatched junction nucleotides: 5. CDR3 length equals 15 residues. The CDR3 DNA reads TGTGCCAGCAGCTTAATGGGTAGCGGGGGGTACGAGCAGTACTTC. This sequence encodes CASSLMGSGGYEQYF.

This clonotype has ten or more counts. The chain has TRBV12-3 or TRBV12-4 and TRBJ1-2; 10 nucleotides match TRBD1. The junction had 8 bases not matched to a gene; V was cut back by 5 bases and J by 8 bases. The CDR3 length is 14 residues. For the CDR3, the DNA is TGTGCCAGCAGTCCGGGACAGGGGACTGGCGGCTACACCTTC. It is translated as CASSPGQGTGGYTF.

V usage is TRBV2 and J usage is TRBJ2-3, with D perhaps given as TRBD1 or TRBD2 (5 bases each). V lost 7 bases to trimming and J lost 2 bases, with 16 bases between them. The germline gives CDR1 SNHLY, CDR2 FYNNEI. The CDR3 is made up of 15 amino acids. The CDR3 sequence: CASTLGTDFTDTQYF. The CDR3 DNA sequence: TGTGCCAGCACTCTTGGGACGGATTTCACAGATACGCAGTATTTT.

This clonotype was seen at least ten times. CDR3 loop: CASRAVGTDTQYF. In nucleotides, the CDR3 is TGTGCCAGCAGGGCAGTTGGTACAGATACGCAGTATTTT. J is TRBJ2-3 and V is TRBV27, with unresolved D. The CDR3 has 13 amino acids. From germline, CDR1 is MNHEY and CDR2 SMNVEV (reference sequence). Deletions cut 6 bases from V and 3 bases from J, with 10 bases between.

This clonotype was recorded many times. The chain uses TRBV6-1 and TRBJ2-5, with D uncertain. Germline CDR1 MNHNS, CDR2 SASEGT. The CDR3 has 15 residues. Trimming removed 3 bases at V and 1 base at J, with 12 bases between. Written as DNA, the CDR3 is TGTGCCAGCAGTGATTGGGTCCAAAGCCAAGAGACCCAGTACTTC. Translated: CASSDWVQSQETQYF.

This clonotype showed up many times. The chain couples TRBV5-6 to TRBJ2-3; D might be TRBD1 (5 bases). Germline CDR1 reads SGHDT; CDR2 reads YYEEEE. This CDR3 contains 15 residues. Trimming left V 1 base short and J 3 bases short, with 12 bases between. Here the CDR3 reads CASSLFRVLTDTQYF. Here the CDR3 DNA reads TGTGCCAGCAGCTTGTTCAGGGTGCTTACAGATACGCAGTATTTT.

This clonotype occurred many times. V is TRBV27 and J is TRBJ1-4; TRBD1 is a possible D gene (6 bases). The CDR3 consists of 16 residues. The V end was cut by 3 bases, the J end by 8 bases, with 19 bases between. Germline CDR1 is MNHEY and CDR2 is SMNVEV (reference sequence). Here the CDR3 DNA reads TGTGCCAGCAGTTTTGCGTCAGGGGCCGCGTCAGAAAAACTGTTTTTT. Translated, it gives CASSFASGAASEKLFF.

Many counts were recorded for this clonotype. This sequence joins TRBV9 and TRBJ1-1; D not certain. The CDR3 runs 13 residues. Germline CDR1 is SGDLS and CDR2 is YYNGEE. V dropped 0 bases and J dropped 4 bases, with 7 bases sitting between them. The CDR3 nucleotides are TGTGCCAGCAGCGTAGGAGGTAGCACTGAAGCTTTCTTT. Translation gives CASSVGGSTEAFF.

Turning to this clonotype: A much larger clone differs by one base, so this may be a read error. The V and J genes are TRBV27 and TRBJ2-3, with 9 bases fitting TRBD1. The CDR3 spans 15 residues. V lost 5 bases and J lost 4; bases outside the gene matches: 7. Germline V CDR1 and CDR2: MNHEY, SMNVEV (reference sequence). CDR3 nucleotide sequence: TGTGCCAGCAGTCTCGGGACAGGGTTCGCAGATACGCAGTATTTT. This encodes CASSLGTGFADTQYF.

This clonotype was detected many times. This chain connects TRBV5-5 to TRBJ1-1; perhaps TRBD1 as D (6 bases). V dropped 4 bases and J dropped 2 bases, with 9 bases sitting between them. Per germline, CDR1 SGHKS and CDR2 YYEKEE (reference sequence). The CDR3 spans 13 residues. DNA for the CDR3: TGTGCCAGCAGCCGACAGGCCAACACTGAAGCTTTCTTT. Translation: CASSRQANTEAFF.

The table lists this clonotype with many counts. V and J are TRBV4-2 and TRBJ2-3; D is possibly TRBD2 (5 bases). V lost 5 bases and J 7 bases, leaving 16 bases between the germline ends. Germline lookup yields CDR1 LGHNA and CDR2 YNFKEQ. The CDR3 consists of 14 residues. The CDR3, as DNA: TGTGCCAGCAGCAAAGCGGTGGCGCCTAATACGCAGTATTTT. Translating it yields CASSKAVAPNTQYF.

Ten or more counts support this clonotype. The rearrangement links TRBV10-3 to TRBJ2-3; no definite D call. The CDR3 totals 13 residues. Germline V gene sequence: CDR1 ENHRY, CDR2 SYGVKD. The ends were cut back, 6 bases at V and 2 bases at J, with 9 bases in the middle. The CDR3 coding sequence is TGTGCCATCAGCTACGCGGTCACAGATACGCAGTATTTT. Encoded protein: CAISYAVTDTQYF.